The clone carrying this TCR beta chain turned up a few times. What it binds is unknown. These data come from a study of somatic mutations in cytotoxic T cells in rheumatoid arthritis. Study-wide context: Before any treatment began, around 30 ml EDTA peripheral blood was collected from patients right after diagnosis.

The method was immunoSEQ multiplex PCR; TCRdb's version includes in-frame clones alone and lacks a portion of them. The table shows nearly 11,000 clones, with about 80% occurring only once. Study-wide findings and caveats: Slight TRBV07 underrepresentation in rheumatoid arthritis patients went unadjusted for multiple comparisons.

Germline V gene sequence: CDR1 SGDLS, CDR2 YYNGEE. The CDR3 totals 13 residues. Trimming shortened V by 4 bases and J by 3 bases, and 7 bases separated the two germline ends. The chain couples TRBV9 to TRBJ1-4; maybe TRBD1 (5 bases). Sequences were obtained from CD8+ T cells sorted from blood. The TCR sequence derives from an older woman with rheumatoid arthritis. The DNA for the CDR3 is TGTGCCAGCAGCACAGGTTCTAATGAAAAACTGTTTTTT. Residues: CASSTGSNEKLFF.